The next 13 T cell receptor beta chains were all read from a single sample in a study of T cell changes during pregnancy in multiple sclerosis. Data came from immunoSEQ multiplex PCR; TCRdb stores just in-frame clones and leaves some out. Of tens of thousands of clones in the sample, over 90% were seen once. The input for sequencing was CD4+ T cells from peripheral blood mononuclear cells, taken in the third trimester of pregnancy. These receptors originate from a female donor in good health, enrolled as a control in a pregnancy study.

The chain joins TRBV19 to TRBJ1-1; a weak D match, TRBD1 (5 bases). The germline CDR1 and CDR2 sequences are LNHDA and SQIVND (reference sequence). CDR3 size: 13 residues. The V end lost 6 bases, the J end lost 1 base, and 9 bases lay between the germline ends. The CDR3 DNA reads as TGTGCCAGTAGAGTACAGGCGAACACTGAAGCTTTCTTT. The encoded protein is CASRVQANTEAFF.

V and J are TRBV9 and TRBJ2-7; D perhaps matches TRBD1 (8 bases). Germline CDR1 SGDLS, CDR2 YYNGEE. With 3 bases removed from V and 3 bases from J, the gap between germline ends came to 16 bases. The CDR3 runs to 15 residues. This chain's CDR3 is CASSEGTGGVYEQYF. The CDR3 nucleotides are TGTGCCAGCAGCGAGGGAACAGGGGGGGTCTACGAGCAGTACTTC.

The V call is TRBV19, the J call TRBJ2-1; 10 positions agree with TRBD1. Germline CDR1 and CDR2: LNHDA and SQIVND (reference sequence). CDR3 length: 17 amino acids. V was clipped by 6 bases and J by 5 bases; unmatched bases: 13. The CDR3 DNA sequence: TGTGCCAGTAGCCTACGGGGGGGACAGGGGAAAAACAATGAGCAGTTCTTC. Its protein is CASSLRGGQGKNNEQFF.

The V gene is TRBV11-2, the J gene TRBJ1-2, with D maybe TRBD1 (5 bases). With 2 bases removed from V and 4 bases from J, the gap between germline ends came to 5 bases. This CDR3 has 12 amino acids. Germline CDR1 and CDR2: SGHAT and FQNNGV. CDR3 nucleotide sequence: TGTGCCAGCAGCTTAAGGGGCTATGGCTACACCTTC. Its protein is CASSLRGYGYTF.

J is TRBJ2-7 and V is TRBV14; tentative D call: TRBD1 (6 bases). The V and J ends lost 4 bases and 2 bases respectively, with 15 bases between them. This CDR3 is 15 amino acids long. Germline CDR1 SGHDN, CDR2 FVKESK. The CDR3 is CASSPQGKKAYEQYF. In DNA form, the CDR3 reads TGTGCCAGCAGCCCCCAGGGGAAGAAGGCCTACGAGCAGTACTTC.

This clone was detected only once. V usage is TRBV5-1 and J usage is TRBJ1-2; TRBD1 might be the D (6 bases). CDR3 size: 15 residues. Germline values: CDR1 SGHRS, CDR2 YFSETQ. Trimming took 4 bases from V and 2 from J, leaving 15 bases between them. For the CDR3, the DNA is TGCGCCAGCAGCGTGGGACAACAGGCCAACTATGGCTACACCTTC. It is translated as CASSVGQQANYGYTF.

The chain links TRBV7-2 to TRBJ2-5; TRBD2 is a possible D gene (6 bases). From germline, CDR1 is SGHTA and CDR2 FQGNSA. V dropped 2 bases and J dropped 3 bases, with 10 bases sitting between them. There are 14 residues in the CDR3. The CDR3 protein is CASSLNGGEETQYF. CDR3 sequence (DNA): TGTGCCAGCAGCTTAAACGGCGGGGAAGAGACCCAGTACTTC. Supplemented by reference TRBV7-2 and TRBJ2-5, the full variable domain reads GAGVSQSPSNKVTEKGKDVELRCDPISGHTALYWYRQSLGQGLEFLIYFQGNSAPDKSGLPSDRFSAERTGGSVSTLTIQRTQQEDSAVYLCASSLNGGEETQYFGPGTRLLVL.

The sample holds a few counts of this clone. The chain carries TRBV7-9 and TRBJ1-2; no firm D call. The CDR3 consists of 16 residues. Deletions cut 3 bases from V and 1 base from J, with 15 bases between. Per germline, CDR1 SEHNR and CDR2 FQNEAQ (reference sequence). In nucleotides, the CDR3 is TGTGCCAGCAGCTTGGACGGGAAAACTCTTAACTATGGCTACACCTTC. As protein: CASSLDGKTLNYGYTF.

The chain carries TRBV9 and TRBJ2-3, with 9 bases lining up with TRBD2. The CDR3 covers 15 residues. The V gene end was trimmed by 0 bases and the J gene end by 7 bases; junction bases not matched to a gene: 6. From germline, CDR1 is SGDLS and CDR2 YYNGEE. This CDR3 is CASSVEGSGGNTQYF. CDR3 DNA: TGTGCCAGCAGCGTAGAGGGTAGCGGGGGAAATACGCAGTATTTT.

In DNA, the CDR3 is TGTGCCAGCAGCTCGGGGGGGGGAACCTTAGAGACCCAGTACTTC. Residues: CASSSGGGTLETQYF. The chain couples TRBV7-2 to TRBJ2-5, with 8 bases lining up with TRBD2. This CDR3 comprises 15 residues. Germline assignment: CDR1 SGHTA and CDR2 FQGNSA. The trim removed 4 bases at V and 4 bases at J, leaving 8 bases unmatched.

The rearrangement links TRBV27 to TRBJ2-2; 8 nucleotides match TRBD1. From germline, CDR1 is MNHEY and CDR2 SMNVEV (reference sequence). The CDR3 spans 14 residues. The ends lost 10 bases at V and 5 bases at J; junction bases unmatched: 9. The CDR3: CATRPGGGTGELFF. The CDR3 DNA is TGTGCCACCCGTCCAGGGGGCGGGACCGGGGAGCTGTTTTTT.

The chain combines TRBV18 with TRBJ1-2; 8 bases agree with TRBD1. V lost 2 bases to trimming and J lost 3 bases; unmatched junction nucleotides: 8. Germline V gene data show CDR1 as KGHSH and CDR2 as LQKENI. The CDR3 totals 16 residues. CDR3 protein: CASSPRNLGQDYGYTF. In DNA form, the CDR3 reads TGTGCCAGCTCACCAAGGAATCTGGGACAGGACTATGGCTACACCTTC.

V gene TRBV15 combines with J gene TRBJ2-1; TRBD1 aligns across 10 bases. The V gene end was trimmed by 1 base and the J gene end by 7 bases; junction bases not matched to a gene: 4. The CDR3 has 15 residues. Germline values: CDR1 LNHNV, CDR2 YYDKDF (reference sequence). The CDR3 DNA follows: TGTGCCACCAGCAGAGCAGGGACAGGGGTGAATGAGCAGTTCTTC. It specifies CATSRAGTGVNEQFF.